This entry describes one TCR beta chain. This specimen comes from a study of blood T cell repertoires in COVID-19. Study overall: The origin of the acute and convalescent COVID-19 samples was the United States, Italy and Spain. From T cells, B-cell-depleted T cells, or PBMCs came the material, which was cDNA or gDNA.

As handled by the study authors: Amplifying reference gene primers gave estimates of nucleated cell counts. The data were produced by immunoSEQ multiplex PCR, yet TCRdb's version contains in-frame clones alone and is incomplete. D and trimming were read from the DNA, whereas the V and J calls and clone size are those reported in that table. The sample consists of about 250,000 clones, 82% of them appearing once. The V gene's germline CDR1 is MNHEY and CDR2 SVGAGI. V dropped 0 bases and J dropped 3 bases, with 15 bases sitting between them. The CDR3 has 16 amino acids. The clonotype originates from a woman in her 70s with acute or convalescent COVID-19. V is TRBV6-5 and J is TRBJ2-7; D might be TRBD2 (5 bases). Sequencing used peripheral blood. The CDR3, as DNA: TGTGCCAGCAGTTACTCCCATTACACTAGATACTACGAGCAGTACTTC. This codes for CASSYSHYTRYYEQYF.